The T cell receptor beta chain described here comes from a study of cytomegalovirus exposure and HLA in healthy donors. Regarding the study as a whole: Later, an analysis showed that TCR beta chains associated with HLA were more clonally expanded than others that were equally common. Being indistinguishable, some V segments were excluded, TRBV6-2 and TRBV6-3 among them. In a later analysis, HLA-C alleles had the fewest associated TCRs, DRB1 alleles the most.

Nominal health characterized the donors when sampled, though unrecorded immune exposures were likely. A word on this clone: Its antigen is still unknown.

This PCR relied on a set of 60 Vbeta primers and 13 Jbeta primers. TCRdb keeps only in-frame clones here, not all; method: immunoSEQ multiplex PCR. The table has about 140,000 clones, 70% seen once. Germline V gene lookup returns CDR1 LNHDA and CDR2 SQIVND (reference sequence). The CDR3 runs 13 residues. Trimming pared 1 base from V and 9 bases from J, leaving 12 bases between. The rearrangement joins TRBV19 to TRBJ1-1; no clear D. Specimen: PBMCs. The source is a woman in her thirties in good health and CMV-seronegative. CDR3 region: CASSIVERAKAFF. CDR3 in DNA: TGTGCCAGTAGTATAGTGGAAAGAGCGAAAGCTTTCTTT.